Below, 29 T cell receptor beta chains from the same sample are listed, as sequenced in a study of shared clonotypes between healthy human individuals. The repertoire was sequenced with immunoSEQ multiplex PCR; TCRdb's copy has only in-frame clones and lacks some. The sample lists about 1 million clones; approximately 80% were seen once. The specimen was memory CD4+ T cells from PBMCs. As to subset: CD45RA-negative fraction. These receptors all come from a man aged 18 to 29 in good health. Some clones in this sample may be carry-over from other donors' samples.

This clone was detected a few times. The rearrangement joins TRBV29-1 to TRBJ1-1, with D tentatively TRBD1 (6 bases). Trimming removed 8 bases from V and 3 bases from J, with 16 bases in between. This CDR3 region has 13 residues. The germline gives CDR1 SQVTM, CDR2 ANQGSEA. The CDR3 DNA reads as TGCAGCACCGTCGGGGGGCGTTACACTGAAGCTTTCTTT. The encoded protein is CSTVGGRYTEAFF.

The rearrangement links TRBV10-2 to TRBJ1-5; D gene ambiguous. Germline loops: CDR1 WSHSY, CDR2 SAAADI. V lost 7 bases to trimming and J lost 0 bases, with 7 bases between them. CDR3 length equals 13 residues. The CDR3 region has the DNA TGCGCCAGCACGCGGGATAGCAATCAGCCCCAGCATTTT. Translated, it gives CASTRDSNQPQHF.

This clone was observed a few times. CDR3 DNA: TGCGCCAGCAGCTTGTGGAGCGGGCTCGGGTATACGCAGTATTTT. As protein: CASSLWSGLGYTQYF. V usage is TRBV5-1 and J usage is TRBJ2-3; TRBD2 is a possible D gene (6 bases). This CDR3 is built from 15 residues. V lost 1 base and J 7 bases, leaving 16 bases between the germline ends. Germline V CDR1 and CDR2: SGHRS, YFSETQ.

A remark on this clone: This sample also contains other DNA sequences that code for the same CDR3. This rearrangement joins TRBV15 to TRBJ2-5; no definite D call. Germline CDR1 LNHNV, CDR2 YYDKDF (reference sequence). The V end was cut by 0 bases, the J end by 4 bases, with 6 bases between. The CDR3 contains 13 residues. CDR3 sequence (DNA): TGTGCCACCAGCAGAGATCACAGAGAGACCCAGTACTTC. It encodes CATSRDHRETQYF.

Comments on this clone: The sample contains more than one DNA sequence encoding this CDR3. The V and J genes are TRBV14 and TRBJ2-7, with D possibly matching TRBD1 (5 bases). The V end was cut by 0 bases, the J end by 10 bases, with 10 bases between. Germline-derived CDR1 and CDR2 are SGHDN and FVKESK. The CDR3 has 12 amino acids. CDR3 sequence reads: CASSQDSRTQYF. CDR3 coding DNA: TGTGCCAGCAGCCAAGATTCTAGGACACAGTACTTC.

This clone turned up a few times. The gene calls are TRBV28 and TRBJ2-7; 11 bases are shared with TRBD2. The CDR3 has 15 amino acids. The germline gives CDR1 MDHEN, CDR2 SYDVKM. J gave up 3 bases and V 4 bases, and 5 bases lay outside the gene matches. This CDR3 is CASSSGTSGGYEQYF. The DNA of the CDR3 is TGTGCCAGCAGTTCCGGGACTAGCGGAGGCTACGAGCAGTACTTC.

The J gene is TRBJ2-7, the V gene TRBV2; 7 nucleotides line up with TRBD1. This CDR3 has 14 residues. Germline CDR1 SNHLY, CDR2 FYNNEI. J gave up 6 bases and V 7 bases, and 12 bases lay outside the gene matches. CDR3 in amino acids: CASIPGTAPLEQYF. Written as DNA, the CDR3 is TGTGCCAGCATCCCCGGGACAGCCCCACTCGAGCAGTACTTC.

This chain uses TRBV25-1 with TRBJ1-2, with 11 bases aligning to TRBD1. Germline values: CDR1 MGHDK, CDR2 SYGVNS. V dropped 8 bases and J dropped 7; count of bases not matched to a gene: 9. The CDR3 sequence is 14 residues long. CDR3 nucleotides: TGTGCCAGCCGACAAGCCGGGACAGGGGGTGGCTACACCTTC. Its translation: CASRQAGTGGGYTF.

This clone appeared a few times. The rearrangement joins TRBV30 to TRBJ1-1; 9 bases are shared with TRBD1. The V gene end was trimmed by 7 bases and the J gene end by 4 bases; junction bases not matched to a gene: 4. Per the germline V gene, CDR1 is GTSNPN and CDR2 is SVGIG (reference sequence). The CDR3 consists of 12 residues. The CDR3 sequence: CALRQGGTEAFF. The CDR3 nucleotides read TGTGCCTTACGACAGGGGGGCACTGAAGCTTTCTTT.

As DNA, the CDR3 is TGTGCCAGCAGTGGGGCTAGCGGGAGCTACAATGAGCAGTTCTTC. It codes for CASSGASGSYNEQFF. The chain combines TRBV11-3 with TRBJ2-1, with 10 positions matching TRBD2. Germline V gene sequence: CDR1 SGHNT, CDR2 YENEEA. Trimming took 6 bases from V and 3 from J; bases not matched to a gene: 5. The length of the CDR3 is 15 residues.

The rearrangement links TRBV15 to TRBJ2-7; 12 nucleotides line up with TRBD2. The germline V gene has CDR1 LNHNV and CDR2 YYDKDF (reference sequence). J gave up 3 bases and V 7 bases, and 4 bases lay outside the gene matches. This CDR3 contains 14 residues. CDR3 sequence: CATKLAGGHYEQYF. The DNA for the CDR3 is TGTGCCACCAAACTAGCGGGAGGCCACTACGAGCAGTACTTC. Variable domain in full (rest from reference TRBV15 and TRBJ2-7): DAMVIQNPRYQVTQFGKPVTLSCSQTLNHNVMYWYQQKSSQAPKLLFHYYDKDFNNEADTPDNFQSRRPNTSFCFLDIRSPGLGDTAMYLCATKLAGGHYEQYFGPGTRLTVT.

This rearrangement joins TRBV23-1 to TRBJ2-2; 8 bases fit TRBD1. TRBV23-1 is annotated as an ORF whose role is uncertain. CDR3 size: 20 residues. V shed 0 bases and J 0 bases; nucleotides not matched to a gene: 12. This chain's CDR3 is CASSQSKAGGQSANTGELFF. CDR3 DNA sequence: TGCGCCAGCAGTCAATCTAAGGCAGGGGGCCAATCTGCGAACACCGGGGAGCTGTTTTTT.

This chain joins TRBV28 and TRBJ1-2; TRBD1 aligns across 8 bases. Germline V gene sequence: CDR1 MDHEN, CDR2 SYDVKM. The CDR3 spans 14 residues. V dropped 6 bases and J dropped 1; count of bases not matched to a gene: 4. The CDR3 is CASRNRGFNYGYTF. The CDR3 coding sequence is TGTGCCAGCAGAAACAGGGGGTTTAACTATGGCTACACCTTC.

J is TRBJ2-3 and V is TRBV7-2; TRBD2 matches 14 bases. The CDR3 has 16 residues. With V trimmed by 5 bases and J by 5 bases, 6 bases remained unmatched. In germline, CDR1 is SGHTA, CDR2 FQGNSA. Here the CDR3 reads CASSAGLAGVRDTQYF. The CDR3 DNA is TGTGCCAGCAGCGCGGGACTAGCGGGAGTCCGAGATACGCAGTATTTT.

The chain recombines TRBV6-5 with TRBJ1-3; unclear D gene. V was trimmed by 0 bases and J by 0 bases, leaving 9 bases between them. Germline CDR1 and CDR2: MNHEY and SVGAGI. This CDR3 has 16 amino acids. CDR3 in DNA: TGTGCCAGCAGTTACTCCCCGGCGACCTCTGGAAACACCATATATTTT. Its translation is CASSYSPATSGNTIYF.

Points on this clone: One base away lies a much larger clone, so this may be a sequencing read error. The same CDR3 arises from other DNA sequences in this sample as well. The chain carries TRBV5-1 and TRBJ2-3; TRBD1 agrees at 9 bases. V lost 4 bases, J lost 3 bases, and 3 bases stayed unmatched. This CDR3 comprises 14 residues. Per germline, CDR1 SGHRS and CDR2 YFSETQ. The CDR3 nucleotides read TGCGCCAGCAGCCGTGACAGGGGGACAGATACGCAGTATTTT. Its protein product is CASSRDRGTDTQYF.

The rearrangement links TRBV19 to TRBJ2-7, with D possibly matching TRBD2 (6 bases). Trimming took off 1 base at V and 3 bases at J, with 13 bases between the two ends. Germline V gives CDR1 LNHDA, CDR2 SQIVND (reference sequence). The CDR3 is 15 amino acids. CDR3 amino acids: CASSIVRSGGYEQYF. CDR3 nucleotides: TGTGCCAGTAGTATAGTGCGGTCCGGGGGCTACGAGCAGTACTTC.

This clone was detected many times. The chain links TRBV2 to TRBJ1-1; 9 bases fit TRBD1. Germline CDR1 reads SNHLY; CDR2 reads FYNNEI. The CDR3 covers 13 residues. The V gene end was trimmed by 6 bases and the J gene end by 4 bases; junction bases not matched to a gene: 3. CDR3 sequence (DNA): TGTGCCAGCAGGAAGGACAGGGGCACTGAAGCTTTCTTT. It is translated as CASRKDRGTEAFF.

The chain has TRBV6-1 and TRBJ1-2; weak D call: TRBD1 (6 bases). V was pared by 10 bases and J by 6 bases, with 18 bases between. The germline gives CDR1 MNHNS, CDR2 SASEGT. The CDR3 has 13 amino acids. The CDR3 reads CATQVRGANGYTF. CDR3 DNA sequence: TGTGCCACCCAGGTTAGGGGGGCGAATGGCTACACCTTC.

The chain combines TRBV7-3 with TRBJ2-1; either TRBD1 or TRBD2 may fit D (5 bases each). Germline lookup yields CDR1 SGHTA and CDR2 FQGTGA. With 5 bases removed from V and 0 bases from J, the gap between germline ends came to 14 bases. The CDR3 contains 16 residues. The CDR3 coding sequence is TGTGCCAGCAGCCCGTCGGGACGGTCCTCCTACAATGAGCAGTTCTTC. As protein: CASSPSGRSSYNEQFF.

A note on this clone: The junction differs from germline at one of its ends, possibly a read error. The rearrangement uses TRBV27 and TRBJ2-2; TRBD2 is a possible D gene (6 bases). Germline V gives CDR1 MNHEY, CDR2 SMNVEV (reference sequence). The CDR3 contains 14 residues. The CDR3, as DNA: TGTGCCAGCAGTTTATGGTCAGGGTCCGGGGGGCTGTTTTTT. Residues: CASSLWSGSGGLFF.

The gene calls are TRBV7-8 and TRBJ2-1; 7 positions agree with TRBD1. CDR3 length: 15 residues. Germline V lookup: CDR1 SGHVS, CDR2 FQNEAQ. The V gene end was trimmed by 2 bases and the J gene end by 5 bases; junction bases not matched to a gene: 6. The CDR3 nucleotides read TGTGCCAGCAGCTTAATGACAGGGTTGGACAATGAGCAGTTCTTC. Its translation: CASSLMTGLDNEQFF. Full variable domain (rest looked up from reference TRBV7-8 and TRBJ2-1): GAGVSQSPRYKVAKRGQDVALRCDPISGHVSLFWYQQALGQGPEFLTYFQNEAQLDKSGLPSDRFFAERPEGSVSTLKIQRTQQEDSAVYLCASSLMTGLDNEQFFGPGTRLTVL.

The rearrangement links TRBV27 to TRBJ2-7; D uncertain. This CDR3 spans 13 amino acids. In germline, CDR1 is MNHEY, CDR2 SMNVEV (reference sequence). Trimming shortened V by 6 bases and J by 9 bases, and 18 bases separated the two germline ends. CDR3 in amino acids: CASSPASGMLQYF. CDR3 nucleotide sequence: TGTGCCAGCAGCCCCGCGAGTGGGATGTTGCAGTACTTC.

J is TRBJ2-5 and V is TRBV29-1, with TRBD2 as a possible D gene (6 bases). The CDR3 sequence is 15 residues long. V lost 2 bases, J lost 2 bases, and 15 bases lay in between. Germline V gene sequence: CDR1 SQVTM, CDR2 ANQGSEA. Here the CDR3 DNA reads TGCAGCGTTGAAAGATGGGGGGAGGAACAAGAGACCCAGTACTTC. Amino acids: CSVERWGEEQETQYF.

The chain combines TRBV6-5 with TRBJ2-1; 12 nucleotides line up with TRBD2. Unmatched junction bases numbered 6, after V lost 4 bases and J lost 5 bases. This CDR3 is 16 amino acids long. The germline gives CDR1 MNHEY, CDR2 SVGAGI. CDR3 in DNA: TGTGCCAGCAGTTCCCTGACTAGCGGGAGAGACAATGAGCAGTTCTTC. Amino acid sequence: CASSSLTSGRDNEQFF.

The chain couples TRBV4-1 to TRBJ2-7, with a weak D call TRBD2 (6 bases). Trimming left V 1 base short and J 1 base short, with 11 bases between. CDR1 and CDR2 from the germline V gene are MGHRA and YSYEKL. This CDR3 is built from 15 residues. CDR3 bases: TGCGCCAGCAGCCAAGTTACTAGCCGTTCCTACGAGCAGTACTTC. Translation gives CASSQVTSRSYEQYF.

This clone occurred once. The rearrangement links TRBV6-5 to TRBJ2-1, with a tentative D call TRBD2 (6 bases). CDR3 size: 12 residues. V gave up 2 bases and J gave up 10 bases, with 9 bases separating them. Germline V lookup: CDR1 MNHEY, CDR2 SVGAGI. The CDR3 spells CASSYRGGEQFF. CDR3 coding DNA: TGTGCCAGCAGTTACCGGGGAGGCGAGCAGTTCTTC.

Details on this clone: This may be a read error: a much more frequent sequence differs by one nucleotide. This chain uses TRBV4-1 with TRBJ2-7; 9 bases are a match to TRBD1. Germline V lookup: CDR1 MGHRA, CDR2 YSYEKL. The CDR3 has 15 amino acids. Trimming took 4 bases from V and 2 from J; bases not matched to a gene: 6. The CDR3 reads CASSPPGTGTYEQYF. The CDR3 DNA reads as TGCGCCAGCAGCCCCCCCGGGACAGGGACCTACGAGCAGTACTTC.

The J gene is TRBJ2-2, the V gene TRBV5-1; D uncertain. Between the trimmed V and J ends, which lost 2 bases and 7 bases, there was a span of 6 bases. This CDR3 region has 12 residues. CDR1 is SGHRS and CDR2 is YFSETQ in the germline V gene. The CDR3 DNA reads TGCGCCAGCAGCTTTTTTGTCGGGGAGCTGTTTTTT. Translation: CASSFFVGELFF.